This T cell receptor beta chain stems from a study of CXCR3-negative and CXCR3-positive naive CD8 T cells. UMI-labeled 5' RACE yielded the TRB cDNA libraries. TCRdb reprocessed the 5' RACE reads; each CDR3 protein has one entry and no DNA is given. In all, the sample yields around 81,000 distinct CDR3 sequences. Details on this clonotype: Its antigen is as yet unknown.

Study results and limitations: The naive subsets expressed comparable surface CD5, and the authors inferred TCR strength from TRB CDR3 properties. Both of the naive subsets showed about the same high diversity, but memory CD8+ cells had much less. Cryopreserved cells showed partially decreased CXCR3 expression, and most assays used fresh PBMCs. CXCR3-expressing naive cells carried TRB CDR3s more hydrophobic than those of CXCR3-negative naive cells.

Germline CDR1 SGHNT, CDR2 YENEEA. The CDR3 runs to 17 residues. The sequence was collected from a human donor in good health. Some clones in this sample may be carry-over from other donors' samples. The V call is TRBV11-3, the J call TRBJ2-5. The specimen was naive CXCR3- CD8+ T cells from blood. Stated subset: CD45RO-CCR7+CD27+CD95- naive CD8+ T cells lacking CXCR3 (TNR3-). CDR3: CASSFDGDSSLSETQYF.